This TCR beta chain stems from a study of blood T cell repertoires in COVID-19. Across the study: The United States, Italy and Spain provided the acute and convalescent COVID-19 samples. T cells, B-cell-depleted T cells, or PBMCs provided the cDNA or gDNA that served as material.

Source study methods: Estimation of nucleated cell counts was performed using reference gene primer amplification. The data were produced by immunoSEQ multiplex PCR, yet TCRdb's version contains in-frame clones alone and is incomplete. V, J and clone size derive from that table, while D and trimming were established from the DNA sequence. The table shows under 200,000 clones, with approximately 90% occurring only once. The specimen was peripheral blood. The origin of this receptor is a man in his late teens or twenties with acute or convalescent COVID-19.

CDR3 amino acids: CAWSNPRGGDTEAFF. The CDR3, as DNA: TGTGCCTGGAGCAATCCCCGGGGTGGCGACACTGAAGCTTTCTTT. J is TRBJ1-1 and V is TRBV30; D unclear. With 3 bases removed from V and 3 bases from J, the gap between germline ends came to 17 bases. The CDR3 length is 15 residues. Germline loops: CDR1 GTSNPN, CDR2 SVGIG (reference sequence). The variable domain in full, completed from reference TRBV30 and TRBJ1-1, reads SQTIHQWPATLVQPVGSPLSLECTVEGTSNPNLYWYRQAAGRGLQLLFYSVGIGQISSEVPQNLSASRPQDRQFILSSKKLLLSDSGFYLCAWSNPRGGDTEAFFGQGTRLTVV.